The 18 T cell receptor beta chains below all came from one sample that was sequenced in a study of beta chain features in type 1 diabetes. Every bit of the isolated RNA underwent reverse transcription, so sequencing read expressed TCRB transcripts. Clones were sequenced by immunoSEQ multiplex PCR, and TCRdb holds only the in-frame ones, with some missing. Among a few hundred thousand clones listed, over 12% were seen once. Source material: naive CD4+ T cells from blood. Receptors originate from a woman between 18 and 29 years old in good health.

This sequence joins TRBV7-8 and TRBJ2-1, with 10 bases that match TRBD2. The CDR3 covers 18 residues. The ends lost 1 base at V and 8 bases at J; junction bases unmatched: 14. CDR1 SGHVS and CDR2 FQNEAQ come from the germline V gene. CDR3 sequence (DNA): TGTGCCAGCAGCTTAGAAGTTACGGTAGCGGGAGGTAGAGATGAGCAGTTCTTC. Residues: CASSLEVTVAGGRDEQFF.

This clone showed up just a few times. The chain couples TRBV11-2 to TRBJ2-7; 7 positions agree with TRBD1. Per germline, CDR1 SGHAT and CDR2 FQNNGV. Losses at the gene ends were 8 bases for V and 5 bases for J; bases not matched to a gene: 9. The CDR3 contains 13 residues. The DNA for the CDR3 is TGTGCCAGCCGTCCGACAGGGCTACACGAGCAGTACTTC. Translation gives CASRPTGLHEQYF.

There are a few counts of this clone. V is TRBV29-1 and J is TRBJ2-1, with 8 positions matching TRBD1. Looked up from germline, CDR1 is SQVTM and CDR2 is ANQGSEA. V shed 5 bases and J 0 bases; nucleotides not matched to a gene: 3. The CDR3 spans 14 residues. The CDR3 bases are TGCAGCGTTCACAGGGGGTACTCCTACAATGAGCAGTTCTTC. It yields the protein CSVHRGYSYNEQFF.

Only a few counts were recorded for this clone. The chain employs TRBV10-3 and TRBJ2-7, with TRBD2 matching over 8 bases. CDR3 size: 12 residues. Germline CDR1 is ENHRY and CDR2 is SYGVKD. The V gene end was trimmed by 6 bases and the J gene end by 6 bases; junction bases not matched to a gene: 4. CDR3 loop: CAISGLAAEQYF. Written as DNA, the CDR3 is TGTGCCATCAGCGGACTAGCCGCCGAGCAGTACTTC.

CDR3: CASSYRTGAETQYF. The CDR3, as DNA: TGTGCCAGCAGCTACCGGACAGGGGCGGAGACCCAGTACTTC. V gene TRBV7-2 combines with J gene TRBJ2-5; 9 bases are a match to TRBD1. The CDR3 is made up of 14 amino acids. The V gene end was trimmed by 4 bases and the J gene end by 5 bases; junction bases not matched to a gene: 5. Germline CDR1 reads SGHTA; CDR2 reads FQGNSA.

This clone was counted a few times. Other DNA sequences in the same sample also yield this CDR3. J is TRBJ2-5 and V is TRBV7-2; TRBD1 agrees at 8 bases. CDR1 is SGHTA, CDR2 FQGNSA, per germline. The J segment lost 4 bases and the V segment lost 4 bases, leaving 5 bases of the junction unmatched. This CDR3 has 14 amino acids. The CDR3 loop is CASSSRTGRETQYF. The CDR3 DNA sequence: TGTGCCAGCAGCTCCCGGACAGGGCGAGAGACCCAGTACTTC.

The rearrangement uses TRBV28 and TRBJ1-2, with D possibly being TRBD1 (6 bases). CDR1 is MDHEN and CDR2 is SYDVKM in the germline V gene. V shed 6 bases and J shed 0 bases, with 11 bases lying between them. The CDR3 runs to 14 residues. This CDR3 reads CASSTGPSNYGYTF. CDR3 DNA: TGTGCCAGCAGCACAGGGCCCTCTAACTATGGCTACACCTTC.

The chain is built from TRBV5-1 and TRBJ2-7; TRBD1 matches 7 bases. The CDR3 is 13 amino acids. The V gene's germline CDR1 is SGHRS and CDR2 YFSETQ. Unmatched junction bases numbered 5, after V lost 4 bases and J lost 4 bases. The CDR3 protein is CASSPGTAYEQYF. Here the CDR3 DNA reads TGCGCCAGCAGCCCGGGGACAGCTTACGAGCAGTACTTC.

The chain links TRBV27 to TRBJ2-1; 11 bases line up with TRBD2. The CDR3 totals 13 residues. Germline values: CDR1 MNHEY, CDR2 SMNVEV (reference sequence). The V and J ends lost 8 bases and 8 bases, in that order; junction bases with no gene match: 5. The CDR3 region has the DNA TGTGCCAGCGGGGGACTAGCGGCGTATGAGCAGTTCTTC. Translated, it gives CASGGLAAYEQFF.

The V gene is TRBV7-2, the J gene TRBJ1-2, with D maybe TRBD1 (6 bases). This CDR3 is built from 15 residues. V was trimmed by 6 bases and J by 2 bases, leaving 16 bases between them. CDR1 is SGHTA, CDR2 FQGNSA, per germline. The CDR3 DNA reads as TGTGCCAGCAGTACTGGGGGCAGGGTAAACTATGGCTACACCTTC. Its protein is CASSTGGRVNYGYTF. Full variable domain (remainder filled in from reference TRBV7-2 and TRBJ1-2): GAGVSQSPSNKVTEKGKDVELRCDPISGHTALYWYRQSLGQGLEFLIYFQGNSAPDKSGLPSDRFSAERTGGSVSTLTIQRTQQEDSAVYLCASSTGGRVNYGYTFGSGTRLTVV.

This clone was counted between two and nine times. The chain recombines TRBV29-1 with TRBJ2-5, with D possibly matching TRBD1 (6 bases). Germline V gene data show CDR1 as SQVTM and CDR2 as ANQGSEA. V lost 5 bases and J lost 4, with 11 bases in between. The CDR3 sequence is 12 residues long. The CDR3: CSVRTTGETQYF. In DNA, the CDR3 is TGCAGCGTTCGAACGACAGGAGAGACCCAGTACTTC.

This clone was detected a few times. The chain couples TRBV2 to TRBJ2-3; TRBD2 might be the D (6 bases). Between the trimmed V and J ends, which lost 4 bases and 0 bases, there was a span of 14 bases. This CDR3 spans 16 amino acids. CDR1 is SNHLY, CDR2 FYNNEI, per germline. The CDR3 here is CASSGWGRPSTDTQYF. In nucleotides, the CDR3 is TGTGCCAGCAGTGGATGGGGGAGGCCTAGCACAGATACGCAGTATTTT.

This clone has a handful of counts. The V call is TRBV30, the J call TRBJ2-6; the match to TRBD1 covers 8 bases. Germline CDR1 is GTSNPN and CDR2 is SVGIG (reference sequence). J lost 0 bases, V lost 7 bases, and 11 bases had no gene match. CDR3 length equals 17 residues. The CDR3 loop reads CAYYRGSHYSGANVLTF. CDR3 in DNA: TGTGCCTACTACAGGGGGTCGCACTACTCTGGGGCCAACGTCCTGACTTTC.

There are a few counts of this clone. This chain uses TRBV19 with TRBJ1-1, with TRBD1 matching over 12 bases. CDR3 size: 14 residues. V lost 7 bases to trimming and J lost 4 bases; unmatched junction nucleotides: 4. CDR1 is LNHDA, CDR2 SQIVND, per germline (reference sequence). DNA for the CDR3: TGTGCCAGTACCAGGGACAGGGGGCGCACTGAAGCTTTCTTT. This codes for CASTRDRGRTEAFF.

In its sample, this clone was seen a few times. The chain joins TRBV7-9 to TRBJ1-1, with D possibly matching TRBD1 (5 bases). V was trimmed by 1 base and J by 3 bases, leaving 6 bases between them. The CDR3 consists of 13 residues. The V gene's germline CDR1 is SEHNR and CDR2 FQNEAQ (reference sequence). The CDR3 DNA is TGTGCCAGCAGCTTAGTCAGGGACACTGAAGCTTTCTTT. It codes for CASSLVRDTEAFF.

This clone has more than one count but fewer than ten. The chain combines TRBV29-1 with TRBJ2-3; possible D gene TRBD1, 5 bases. The CDR3 consists of 14 residues. Germline CDR1 and CDR2: SQVTM and ANQGSEA. V was cut by 1 base and J by 3 bases, with 11 bases left in between. The CDR3 DNA reads TGCAGCGTTGAAGGACAGACCCAGACAGATACGCAGTATTTT. Protein: CSVEGQTQTDTQYF.

This clone was seen a few times. The chain recombines TRBV25-1 with TRBJ2-7, with a tentative D call TRBD2 (5 bases). The germline CDR1 and CDR2 sequences are MGHDK and SYGVNS. CDR3 size: 13 residues. V was clipped by 7 bases and J by 3 bases, with 13 bases between them. CDR3 nucleotide sequence: TGTGCCAGCACTCTCCCGGGGAGCTACGAGCAGTACTTC. This translates into CASTLPGSYEQYF.

This clone appeared a few times. The CDR3 protein is CASRVRRNTGELFF. The CDR3 DNA sequence: TGCGCCAGCAGAGTGCGGCGGAACACCGGGGAGCTGTTTTTT. V is TRBV4-1 and J is TRBJ2-2, with D unclear. The CDR3 covers 14 residues. V lost 6 bases and J 1 base, leaving 9 bases between the germline ends. Germline V gene sequence: CDR1 MGHRA, CDR2 YSYEKL.